These 20 T cell receptor beta chains were all obtained from the same sample, sequenced in a study of blood T cells in healthy people across ages. Alongside a J-beta primer mix, a sample-barcoded 5' primer served in a second PCR lasting about 6 to 11 cycles. TCRdb redid the calling of the 5' RACE reads with MiXCR, one entry per CDR3 protein. Among over 1,300,000 distinct CDR3 sequences listed, 45% to 70% were seen once. Material for sequencing was blood. The receptors stem from a man in his late teens or twenties in good health.

The chain combines TRBV20-1 with TRBJ2-7, with 9 bases lining up with TRBD2. With 3 bases clipped from V and 2 bases from J, the junction kept 8 bases outside the gene matches. From germline, CDR1 is DFQATT and CDR2 SNEGSKA (reference sequence). CDR3 length: 15 residues. The CDR3 is CSASDYSGSPYEQYF. The CDR3 bases are TGCAGTGCTAGCGACTATAGCGGGAGTCCCTACGAGCAGTACTTC.

The chain is built from TRBV5-6 and TRBJ2-1; no clear D gene. V dropped 1 base and J dropped 8 bases, with 7 bases sitting between them. The CDR3 is made up of 12 amino acids. CDR1 and CDR2 (germline): SGHDT, YYEEEE. CDR3 region: CASSLIRHEQFF. CDR3 nucleotide sequence: TGTGCCAGCAGCTTGATCCGACATGAGCAGTTCTTC.

This chain connects TRBV18 to TRBJ1-1; D gene uncertain. V lost 3 bases and J 5 bases, leaving 7 bases between the germline ends. Per germline, CDR1 KGHSH and CDR2 LQKENI. The CDR3 consists of 12 residues. CDR3 DNA: TGTGCCAGCTCACCGGTCCCGACTGAAGCTTTCTTT. Translated: CASSPVPTEAFF.

The J gene is TRBJ2-7, the V gene TRBV27; the D is unclear. The CDR3 totals 14 residues. Germline values: CDR1 MNHEY, CDR2 SMNVEV (reference sequence). V lost 4 bases and J 2 bases, leaving 12 bases between the germline ends. CDR3 protein: CASSSGVTTYEQYF. CDR3 DNA sequence: TGTGCCAGCAGTTCTGGCGTTACCACCTACGAGCAGTACTTC.

CDR3 bases: TGTGCCATCAGTGAGAAAGCGGCACCGAGCTCCTACGAGCAGTACTTC. Translating it yields CAISEKAAPSSYEQYF. V and J are TRBV10-3 and TRBJ2-7; D possibly corresponds to TRBD2 (5 bases). This CDR3 region has 16 residues. With 2 bases removed from V and 0 bases from J, the gap between germline ends came to 14 bases. In germline, CDR1 is ENHRY, CDR2 SYGVKD.

The chain carries TRBV29-1 and TRBJ2-5; weak D call: TRBD1 (6 bases). CDR1 and CDR2 (germline): SQVTM, ANQGSEA. The V end lost 6 bases, the J end lost 9 bases, and 17 bases lay between the germline ends. The CDR3 consists of 12 residues. The CDR3 region is CSVGQPQGAQYF. The DNA for the CDR3 is TGCAGCGTCGGACAGCCGCAAGGGGCCCAGTACTTC.

This clonotype has only one observation. The genes are TRBV11-2 and TRBJ1-2; 7 bases map to TRBD1. The germline gives CDR1 SGHAT, CDR2 FQNNGV. This CDR3 is built from 18 residues. V was clipped by 5 bases and J by 8 bases; unmatched bases: 23. This CDR3 reads CASSRGYRGRGLNGGYTF. CDR3 nucleotide sequence: TGTGCCAGCAGCCGGGGGTACAGGGGACGAGGCCTGAACGGGGGCTACACCTTC.

Only a few counts were recorded for this clonotype. The chain couples TRBV10-3 to TRBJ2-4; weak D call: TRBD2 (6 bases). Trimming left V 2 bases short and J 8 bases short, with 10 bases between. CDR3 size: 13 residues. Germline assignment: CDR1 ENHRY and CDR2 SYGVKD. Written as DNA, the CDR3 is TGTGCCATCAGTGAGCGGGGGAGGTACATTCAGTACTTC. Translated, it gives CAISERGRYIQYF.

This clonotype was seen only a few times. The V gene is TRBV27, the J gene TRBJ2-3; TRBD2 is a possible D gene (6 bases). This CDR3 spans 16 amino acids. Germline V gene data show CDR1 as MNHEY and CDR2 as SMNVEV (reference sequence). V shed 5 bases and J shed 2 bases, with 17 bases lying between them. In DNA form, the CDR3 reads TGTGCCAGCAGTCCCGGGACTTATTCGTTCACAGATACGCAGTATTTT. Protein product: CASSPGTYSFTDTQYF.

The rearrangement uses TRBV6-5 and TRBJ2-5; D is perhaps TRBD1 (5 bases). The CDR3 runs 14 residues. V was trimmed by 0 bases and J by 5 bases, leaving 10 bases between them. Germline CDR1 is MNHEY and CDR2 is SVGAGI. The CDR3 loop is CASSYSQGLETQYF. In DNA, the CDR3 is TGTGCCAGCAGTTACTCCCAGGGTTTGGAGACCCAGTACTTC.

This clonotype was recorded once. The J gene is TRBJ2-1, the V gene TRBV7-9, with TRBD2 as a possible D gene (5 bases). The V end was cut by 11 bases, the J end by 5 bases, with 16 bases between. The CDR3 contains 13 residues. Per the germline V gene, CDR1 is SEHNR and CDR2 is FQNEAQ (reference sequence). This chain's CDR3 is CAGGKRNDNEQFF. The CDR3 coding sequence is TGTGCCGGCGGTAAGCGGAACGACAATGAGCAGTTCTTC.

CDR3 nucleotides: TGTGCCAGCAGAGGTCGGGTACGGGACGAGCAGTACTTC. It codes for CASRGRVRDEQYF. The chain couples TRBV27 to TRBJ2-7; D gene ambiguous. V was pared by 6 bases and J by 5 bases, with 14 bases between. The germline V gene encodes CDR1 MNHEY and CDR2 SMNVEV (reference sequence). The length of the CDR3 is 13 residues.

The chain uses TRBV10-2 and TRBJ2-5; the D gene is possibly TRBD1 (5 bases). Germline V gives CDR1 WSHSY, CDR2 SAAADI. The CDR3 spans 17 residues. Trimming pared 0 bases from V and 3 bases from J, leaving 17 bases between. The CDR3 is CASSESGPGGTEETQYF. The CDR3 nucleotides are TGCGCCAGCAGTGAGTCGGGGCCCGGCGGTACCGAAGAGACCCAGTACTTC.

The chain has TRBV7-9 and TRBJ1-4, with 10 bases lining up with TRBD1. J gave up 5 bases and V 4 bases, and 7 bases lay outside the gene matches. The CDR3 spans 16 residues. Germline values: CDR1 SEHNR, CDR2 FQNEAQ (reference sequence). As DNA, the CDR3 is TGTGCCAGCAGCTCAAGTCCGGGACAGGGGAATGAAAAACTGTTTTTT. This codes for CASSSSPGQGNEKLFF. Together with reference TRBV7-9 and TRBJ1-4, the CDR3 gives the full variable domain: DTGVSQNPRHKITKRGQNVTFRCDPISEHNRLYWYRQTLGQGPEFLTYFQNEAQLEKSRLLSDRFSAERPKGSFSTLEIQRTEQGDSAMYLCASSSSPGQGNEKLFFGSGTQLSVL.

This clonotype has more than one count but fewer than ten. The chain is built from TRBV6-1 and TRBJ2-3; D is perhaps TRBD1 or TRBD2 (5 bases each). V dropped 6 bases and J dropped 4 bases, with 17 bases sitting between them. Germline V gene data show CDR1 as MNHNS and CDR2 as SASEGT. The CDR3 sequence is 15 residues long. Written as DNA, the CDR3 is TGTGCCAGCAGCGGGGACCTGTCGGAAGCAGATACGCAGTATTTT. Translated, it gives CASSGDLSEADTQYF.

This clonotype has more than one count but fewer than ten. V gene TRBV6-1 combines with J gene TRBJ2-7, with 9 bases lining up with TRBD1. Germline CDR1 and CDR2: MNHNS and SASEGT. The V segment lost 6 bases and the J segment 5 bases; nucleotides outside the gene matches: 17. CDR3 length: 17 amino acids. CDR3 nucleotides: TGTGCCAGCAGCTCCGGGACAGGGAGGAATTACCGGGACGAGCAGTACTTC. Its protein is CASSSGTGRNYRDEQYF.

This clonotype was recorded once. The rearrangement uses TRBV9 and TRBJ2-1; 7 nucleotides match TRBD2. Germline CDR1 and CDR2: SGDLS and YYNGEE. This CDR3 region has 13 residues. V lost 3 bases to trimming and J lost 12 bases; unmatched junction nucleotides: 9. The CDR3 sequence is CASSASGTITQFF. DNA of the CDR3: TGTGCCAGCAGCGCCTCAGGGACTATCACGCAGTTCTTC. Full variable domain (missing parts from reference TRBV9 and TRBJ2-1): DSGVTQTPKHLITATGQRVTLRCSPRSGDLSVYWYQQSLDQGLQFLIQYYNGEERAKGNILERFSAQQFPDLHSELNLSSLELGDSALYFCASSASGTITQFFGPGTRLTVL.

The chain carries TRBV20-1 and TRBJ1-2; D is possibly TRBD1 (5 bases). Germline CDR1 DFQATT, CDR2 SNEGSKA (reference sequence). This CDR3 contains 14 residues. V was cut by 5 bases and J by 2 bases, with 15 bases left in between. The CDR3 spells CSAPPPDRNYGYTF. The CDR3 region has the DNA TGCAGTGCTCCTCCCCCAGACAGAAACTATGGCTACACCTTC.

V gene TRBV3-1 combines with J gene TRBJ1-5; D perhaps matches TRBD1 (5 bases). The V gene's germline CDR1 is LGHDT and CDR2 YNNKEL (reference sequence). The CDR3 consists of 14 residues. The germline V and J ends were trimmed by 1 base and 2 bases, with 6 bases remaining between them. CDR3 DNA sequence: TGTGCCAGCAGCCAAGGGGGCCGCAATCAGCCCCAGCATTTT. Its translation: CASSQGGRNQPQHF.

CDR3 sequence (DNA): TGTGCCAGCACCCCGGCCCTCTATGGCTACACCTTC. Translating gives CASTPALYGYTF. The chain has TRBV12-3 or TRBV12-4 and TRBJ1-2; D gene unclear. Trimming took off 7 bases at V and 4 bases at J, with 10 bases between the two ends. There are 12 residues in the CDR3.